This T cell receptor (beta chain) was sequenced for a study of T-cell memory formation after mild COVID-19 (dated by TCRdb to about 2021). Looking at the study overall: TCR sequence clusters from the two donors were found to be largely donor specific. Longitudinal TCRalpha and TCRbeta repertoire sequencing tracked T-cell clones expanding and contracting after mild COVID-19 in a couple of donors. The cohort comprised two young, previously healthy adult volunteers, one female and one male. Results and caveats for the whole study, not just this receptor: The second-wave clones that peaked on day 37 were not confirmed to be SARS-CoV-2 specific. Contracting CD4+ clones appeared mostly in the CM and EM memory subsets, whereas CD8+ clones were enriched in EMRA. Clones that contracted from day 15 to 85 showed balanced CD4/CD8 phenotypes, whereas a second wave of clones that expanded from day 15 to 37 leaned towards CD4+. The detection of some responding clones in pre-infection memory suggests that pre-existing cross-reactive memory T cells joined the SARS-CoV-2 response. The study included only a couple of mild cases, and larger cohorts that include severe cases with pre-infection samples were judged to be necessary.

V sheds 0 bases and J sheds 13 bases, leaving 16 bases between their ends. CDR1 and CDR2, per the germline V gene, are LGHNA and YNFKEQ. The CDR3 covers 15 residues, taking in both the cysteine and the phenylalanine. The read is trimmed to its CDR3 DNA, 45 bases read in frame from base 1. PBMCs were isolated by Ficoll-Paque density gradient centrifugation. Instrument used: Illumina NovaSeq 6000. TCRalpha and TCRbeta cDNA libraries were constructed by 5'RACE with constant-segment primers, with sample barcodes and unique molecular identifiers being introduced. RNA was extracted from every sample with Trizol reagent. Library amplification was performed in two PCR steps, and a second sample barcode and Illumina TruSeq adapters were introduced in the second step. The libraries were sequenced on an Illumina NovaSeq using 2 x 150 bp paired-end reads. Per the source publication's procedure: The reads were demultiplexed and collapsed into UMI-guided consensus sequences using migec v1.2.7. Using mixcr v2.1.11, UMI consensuses were aligned to TRA and TRB V and J templates and then assembled into clonotypes. A clonotype was counted as expanded or contracted only when both edgeR and NoisET called the clonotype significant, with the noise models trained on biological replicates. edgeR calls used a false discovery rate-adjusted p below 0.01 and a log2 fold-change threshold of 1. As an exploratory analysis of dynamics, PCA with hierarchical clustering was applied to max-normalized trajectories of the 1000 most abundant clonotypes. Separately sequenced CD4+ and CD8+ repertoires were used to assign a CD4 or CD8 phenotype to each responding clone. TCRdb redid the processing of the public reads, applying fastp at Q25 and MiXCR, and retained in-frame beta chains. Each CDR3 protein appears once, grouped with its most common genes and DNA. TCRdb's processing, not the study's, gives the V and J calls here. In this sample the table shows 300,000 to 350,000 distinct CDR3 sequences, over 11% of which occur a single time. The ten biggest clones cover 21% of the sample.

Note on this clonotype: The clone's antigen remains unknown. No much larger clone exists at a distance of one base, and base qualities are not known.

The chain uses TRBV4-2 and TRBJ1-6; no D gene can be assigned with confidence. The source of this sequence is a young man who had mild COVID-19 (a few samples of this study predate the infection). The sample titles of this study are shuffled in the database, so cell type and time point are left out; the donor was told from shared clones. The sample consisted of PBMCs or a T cell subset sorted from them (not recorded which). The CDR3 reads as follows: CASSQDLNGYKPLHF. The bases read TGTGCCAGCAGCCAAGATTTGAACGGTTACAAGCCCCTCCACTTT.